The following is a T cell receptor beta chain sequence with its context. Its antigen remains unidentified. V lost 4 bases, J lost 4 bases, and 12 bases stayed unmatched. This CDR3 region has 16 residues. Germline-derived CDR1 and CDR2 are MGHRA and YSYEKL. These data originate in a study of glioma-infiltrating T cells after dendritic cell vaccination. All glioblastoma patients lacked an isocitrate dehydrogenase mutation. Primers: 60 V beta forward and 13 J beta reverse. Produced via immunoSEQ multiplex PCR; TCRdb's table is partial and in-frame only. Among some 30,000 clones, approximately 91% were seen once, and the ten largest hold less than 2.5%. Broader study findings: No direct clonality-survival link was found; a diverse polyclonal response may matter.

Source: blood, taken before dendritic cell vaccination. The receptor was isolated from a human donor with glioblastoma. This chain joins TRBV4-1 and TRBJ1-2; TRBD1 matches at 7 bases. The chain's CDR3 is CASSLLPGQSPYGYTF. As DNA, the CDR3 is TGCGCCAGCAGCCTTCTCCCGGGACAGTCTCCCTATGGCTACACCTTC.